This T cell receptor (beta chain) originates from a study of cytomegalovirus exposure and HLA in healthy donors (dated by TCRdb to about 2017). A note on the overall study: A later analysis indicated that the 95 to 150 validation repertoires were generated on the platform also employed for the 700 or so repertoires of the first cohort. The study was designed to test whether signatures of past pathogen exposure could be identified by cataloging public T cell receptors. High-throughput TCR immunosequencing, statistical association of individual TCRs with disease status, and machine learning were combined to predict cytomegalovirus infection status. Besides the first cohort of hundreds of subjects, a separate validation cohort made up of around 120 different subjects was used. Beyond this particular receptor, the publication reports: The authors suggested that the approach could potentially be generalized to other disease states and immunological phenotypes. Most TCR sequences were observed very rarely across donors, whereas some public TCRs were present in many individuals. A later analysis lacked HLA typing for the validation cohort, so it scored co-occurrence in that cohort across all 110 or so repertoires. Cytomegalovirus status was reported to be diagnosed by the classifier with high specificity and sensitivity in both the original and validation cohorts. In the study, approximately 160 TCR beta chains were listed as associated with cytomegalovirus. Subsequent analysis determined that TCRs grouped into clusters in the first cohort also showed a tendency toward co-occurrence across the approximately 120 validation repertoires, and roughly 94% of cluster scores exceeded 0. A few of the identified cytomegalovirus-associated TCR beta chains were confirmed in vitro to be specific for cytomegalovirus antigens.

Donors formed part of the validation cohort, which comprised 95 to 150 subjects and was distinct from the first cohort of under 800 subjects. Library preparation was by the immunoSEQ multiplex PCR assay. The paper's processing steps were these. To diagnose cytomegalovirus status from the catalog of TCR beta chain sequences, a statistical classification framework was built. The table was pulled from immuneACCESS by TCRdb, which kept in-frame rearrangements only. Such tables lose some clones; where checked, under half of the loss comes from unresolved V genes, and the rest has no known cause. The V and J calls and the clone size are those of that table, but D and trimming were determined from the DNA. The sample contains fewer than 120,000 clones, roughly nine tenths of them found a single time. The ten largest clones capture under 2% of the sample. V was cut back by 6 bases and J by 3 bases, leaving a gap of 15 bases between them. The CDR3 runs 15 amino acids, cysteine and phenylalanine included. Here the CDR3 DNA is all that survives: 45 bases in frame from base 1. Via the germline V gene (reference sequence), CDR1 is MNHEY and CDR2 SMNVEV.

Worth noting for this clone: What this receptor recognizes is not known. It has no much larger one-base neighbor in the sample; base qualities were not kept.

The V and J segments used are TRBV27 and TRBJ1-5, with the D segment identity uncertain. Material for sequencing was PBMCs. The sequence came from a woman under 30 in good health and CMV-seronegative. The CDR3 protein sequence reads: CASRDAGATNQPQHF. DNA sequence: TGTGCCAGCAGAGATGCGGGAGCCACCAATCAGCCCCAGCATTTT.